A selection of T cell receptor beta chains follows, all from one sample in a study of blood T cell repertoires in COVID-19. This table comes from immunoSEQ multiplex PCR, and its TCRdb copy is limited to in-frame clones, with some not included. This table has about 150,000 clones, about 90% appearing once. The sample consisted of peripheral blood. The receptors originated from a man in his forties or fifties with acute or convalescent COVID-19. CDR3s include the opening cysteine and the closing phenylalanine or tryptophan.

v_call	j_call	cdr3_aa
TRBV28	TRBJ2-7	CASTEPGGFYEQYF
TRBV19	TRBJ1-1	CASSVGQGNTEAFF
TRBV7-3	TRBJ2-3	CASSKWAGTRDSDTQYF
TRBV27	TRBJ1-3	CASSFDPTGGNTIYF
TRBV2	TRBJ1-4	CASRAQGATNEKLFF
TRBV19	TRBJ1-5	CASSIGGRTNQPQHF
TRBV5-1	TRBJ2-3	CASSFTSGGYTDTQYF
TRBV28	TRBJ2-7	CASSLTLFRAGSYEQYF
TRBV27	TRBJ1-6	CASRGLGGARFSYNSPLHF
TRBV19	TRBJ1-2	CASSPQGQGYYGYTF
TRBV9	TRBJ2-2	CASSVALREANTGELFF
TRBV28	TRBJ2-5	CASSSAGGGEETQYF
TRBV6-5	TRBJ2-7	CASSRDRGHEQYF
TRBV5-1	TRBJ1-5	CASSPTGTDNQPQHF
TRBV14	TRBJ2-1	CASSQSASGSRFF
TRBV25-1	TRBJ2-7	CASSEAGPYEQYF
TRBV23-1	TRBJ2-1	CASSPPGLAHFSYNEQFF
TRBV16	TRBJ1-5	CASSQVGWRNQPQHF
TRBV6-6	TRBJ1-5	CASSRDRGNQPQHF
TRBV14	TRBJ2-3	CASSLQGWADTQYF
TRBV9	TRBJ2-1	CASSPRDRYYNEQFF
TRBV6-2/TRBV6-3	TRBJ1-1	CASSYWGRGPEAFF
TRBV5-1	TRBJ2-7	CASSTRDRSYEQYF
TRBV7-8	TRBJ1-1	CASSLALPTEAFF
TRBV7-9	TRBJ2-1	CASRWGQSYNEQFF
TRBV7-2	TRBJ2-3	CASSLAGLASGDTQYF
TRBV10-1	TRBJ1-2	CASSSGLFYGYTF
TRBV11-2	TRBJ2-1	CASSLDQRGSPAPNEQFF
TRBV7-9	TRBJ2-5	CASSLGLAGGQETQYF
TRBV9	TRBJ1-3	CASSAEQGPQRDTIYF
TRBV7-2	TRBJ1-2	CASSLWEGSGYTF
TRBV28	TRBJ1-4	CASSLRGVEKLFF
TRBV29-1	TRBJ2-2	CSVRRDPRRTGELFF
TRBV7-2	TRBJ2-7	CASSSGETSRRMQYF
TRBV28	TRBJ1-5	CASSFWTVKGSNQPQHF
TRBV10-3	TRBJ2-7	CAISAGPAGGSYEQYF
TRBV7-2	TRBJ1-1	CASSLVATTMAFF
TRBV5-6	TRBJ2-4	CASRRGGANIQYF
TRBV7-9	TRBJ1-3	CASRGVGNTIYF
TRBV5-1	TRBJ1-4	CASSTEGATNEKLFF
TRBV15	TRBJ1-5	CATSGVLRGTGNQPQHF
TRBV7-3	TRBJ2-1	CASSSQGASYNEQFF
TRBV6-1	TRBJ1-6	CASSEMGAYNSPLHF
TRBV18	TRBJ2-7	CASSPGLVSYEQYF
TRBV6-6	TRBJ1-1	CASSDREATEAFF
TRBV7-9	TRBJ2-3	CASSLWQGAGTDTQYF
TRBV2	TRBJ2-1	CASSSRGGPYNEQFF
TRBV28	TRBJ2-7	CASSSPGQGYEQYF
TRBV7-2	TRBJ1-1	CASSLAGGTMNTEAFF
TRBV20-1	TRBJ1-1	CSASGQGGTEAFF
TRBV14	TRBJ2-7	CASSQGVSGSIEQYF
TRBV30	TRBJ2-2	CARGQGSTGELFF
TRBV7-8	TRBJ1-1	CASSLGTELEAFF
TRBV7-2	TRBJ1-4	CASSLLGQVNEKLFF
TRBV7-2	TRBJ2-1	CASSFWTENNEQFF
TRBV7-8	TRBJ1-6	CASSWGQVGNSPLHF